The sequence of this T cell receptor beta chain was determined in a study of blood T cell repertoires in COVID-19. Study information: Acute and convalescent COVID-19 specimens originated in the United States, Italy and Spain.

Individuals aged roughly 18 to 90 years were recruited from roughly 23 US areas. Donors were grouped by their self-reported clinical history. Only in-frame clones appear in the TCRdb table, and some are missing; sequencing was by immunoSEQ multiplex PCR. The table records some 190,000 clones, about 84% of them present only once. The germline gives CDR1 SNHLY, CDR2 FYNNEI. J lost 6 bases, V lost 5 bases, and 4 bases had no gene match. CDR3 length: 13 residues. V gene TRBV2 combines with J gene TRBJ1-2, with 9 bases aligning to TRBD1. This TCR derives from a middle-aged man with acute COVID-19. The specimen was PBMCs or T cells enriched from blood (not recorded which). In nucleotides, the CDR3 is TGTGCCAGCAGTCATCGGACAGGGGATGGCTACACCTTC. Translated: CASSHRTGDGYTF.